Below, one TCR beta chain is given with its context. Its antigen is not identified. This sample is drawn from a study of blood T cells in healthy people across ages. Study information: There was about one barcoded beta molecule captured by template switching per two T cells. Findings and caveats of the study: The study found TCR beta diversity correlated strongly with naive T cell percentage.

V shed 4 bases and J shed 5 bases, with 11 bases lying between them. This CDR3 comprises 14 residues. Germline V gene data show CDR1 as MNHEY and CDR2 as SVGEGT. The use of a sample-barcoded 5' primer and a J-beta primer mix characterized a second PCR of roughly 6 to 11 cycles. TCRdb itself ran the 5' RACE reads through MiXCR, one entry per CDR3 protein. The repertoire holds around 990,000 distinct CDR3 sequences, with 30% to 40% as singletons. The sequencing input was blood. This chain links TRBV6-2 or TRBV6-3 with TRBJ2-2; D gene ambiguous. The receptor was isolated from a man aged 18-30 years in good health. CDR3 sequence reads: CASSWSRRTGELFF. DNA of the CDR3: TGTGCCAGCAGTTGGTCAAGAAGAACCGGGGAGCTGTTTTTT.